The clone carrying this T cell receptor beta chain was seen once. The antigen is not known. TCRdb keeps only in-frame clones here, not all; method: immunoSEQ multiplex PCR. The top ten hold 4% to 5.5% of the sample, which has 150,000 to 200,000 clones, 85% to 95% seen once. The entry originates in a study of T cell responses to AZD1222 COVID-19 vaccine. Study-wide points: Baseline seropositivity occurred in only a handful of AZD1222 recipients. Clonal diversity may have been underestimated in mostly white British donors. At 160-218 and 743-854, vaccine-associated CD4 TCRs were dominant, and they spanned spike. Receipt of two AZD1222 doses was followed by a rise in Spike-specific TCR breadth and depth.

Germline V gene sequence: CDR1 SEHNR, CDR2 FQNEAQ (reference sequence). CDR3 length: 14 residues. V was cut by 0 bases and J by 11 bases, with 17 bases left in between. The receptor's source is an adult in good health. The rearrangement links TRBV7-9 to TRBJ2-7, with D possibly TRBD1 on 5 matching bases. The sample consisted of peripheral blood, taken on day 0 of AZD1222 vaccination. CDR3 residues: CASSLALPDNVEYF. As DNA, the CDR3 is TGTGCCAGCAGCTTAGCGCTTCCGGACAACGTGGAGTACTTC.